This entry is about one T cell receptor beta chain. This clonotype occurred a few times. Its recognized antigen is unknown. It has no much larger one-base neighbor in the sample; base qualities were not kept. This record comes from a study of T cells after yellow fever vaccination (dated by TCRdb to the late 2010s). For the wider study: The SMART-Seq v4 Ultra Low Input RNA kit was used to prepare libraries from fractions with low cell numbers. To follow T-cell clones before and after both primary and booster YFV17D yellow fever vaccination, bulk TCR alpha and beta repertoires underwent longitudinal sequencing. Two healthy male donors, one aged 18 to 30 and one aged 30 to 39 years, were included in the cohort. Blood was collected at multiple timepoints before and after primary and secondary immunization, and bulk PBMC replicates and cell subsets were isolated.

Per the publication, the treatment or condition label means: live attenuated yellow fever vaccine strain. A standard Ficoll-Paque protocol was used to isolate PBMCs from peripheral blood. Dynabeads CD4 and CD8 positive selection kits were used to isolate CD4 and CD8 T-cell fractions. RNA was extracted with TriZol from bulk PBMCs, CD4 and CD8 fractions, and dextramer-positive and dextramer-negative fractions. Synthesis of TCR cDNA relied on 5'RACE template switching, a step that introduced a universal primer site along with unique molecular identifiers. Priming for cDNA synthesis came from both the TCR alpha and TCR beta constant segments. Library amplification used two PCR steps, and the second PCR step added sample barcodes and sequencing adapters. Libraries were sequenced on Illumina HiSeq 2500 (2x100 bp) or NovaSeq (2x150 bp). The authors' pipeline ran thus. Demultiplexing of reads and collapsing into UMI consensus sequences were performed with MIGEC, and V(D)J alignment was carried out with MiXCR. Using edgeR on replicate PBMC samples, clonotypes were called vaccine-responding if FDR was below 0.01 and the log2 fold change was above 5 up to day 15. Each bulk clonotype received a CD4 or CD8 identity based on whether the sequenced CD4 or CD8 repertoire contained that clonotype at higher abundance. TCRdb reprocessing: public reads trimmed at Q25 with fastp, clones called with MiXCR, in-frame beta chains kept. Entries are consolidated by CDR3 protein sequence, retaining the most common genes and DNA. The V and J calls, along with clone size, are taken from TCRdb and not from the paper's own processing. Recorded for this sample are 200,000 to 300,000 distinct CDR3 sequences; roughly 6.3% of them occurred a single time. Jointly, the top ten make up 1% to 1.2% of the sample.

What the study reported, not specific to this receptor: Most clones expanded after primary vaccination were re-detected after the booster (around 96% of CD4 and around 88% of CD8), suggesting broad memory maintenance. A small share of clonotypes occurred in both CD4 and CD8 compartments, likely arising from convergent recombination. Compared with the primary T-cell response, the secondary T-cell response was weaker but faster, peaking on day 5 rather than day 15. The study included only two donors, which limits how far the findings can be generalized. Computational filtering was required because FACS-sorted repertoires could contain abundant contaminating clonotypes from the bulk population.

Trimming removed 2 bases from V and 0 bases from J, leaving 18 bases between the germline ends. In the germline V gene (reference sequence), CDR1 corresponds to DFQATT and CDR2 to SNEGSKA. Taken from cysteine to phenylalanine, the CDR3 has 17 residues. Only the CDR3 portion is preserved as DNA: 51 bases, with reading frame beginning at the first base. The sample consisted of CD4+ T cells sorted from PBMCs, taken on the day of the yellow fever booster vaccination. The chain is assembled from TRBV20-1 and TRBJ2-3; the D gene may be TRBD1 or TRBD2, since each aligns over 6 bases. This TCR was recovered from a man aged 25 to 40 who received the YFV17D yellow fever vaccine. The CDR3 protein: CSARSRSTRGSTDTQYF. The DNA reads TGCAGTGCTAGATCCCGATCGACTAGGGGGAGCACAGATACGCAGTATTTT.